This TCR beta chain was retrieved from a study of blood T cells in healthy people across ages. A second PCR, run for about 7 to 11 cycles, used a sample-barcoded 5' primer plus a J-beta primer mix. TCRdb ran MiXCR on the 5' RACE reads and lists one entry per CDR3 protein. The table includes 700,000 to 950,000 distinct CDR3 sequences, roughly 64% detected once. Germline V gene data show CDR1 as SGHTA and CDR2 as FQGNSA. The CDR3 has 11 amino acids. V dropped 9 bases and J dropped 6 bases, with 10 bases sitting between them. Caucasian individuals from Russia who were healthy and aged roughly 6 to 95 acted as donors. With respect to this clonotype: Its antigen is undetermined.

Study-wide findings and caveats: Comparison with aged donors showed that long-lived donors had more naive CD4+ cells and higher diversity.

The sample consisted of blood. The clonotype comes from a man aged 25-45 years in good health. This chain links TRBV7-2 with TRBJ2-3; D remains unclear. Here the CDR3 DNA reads TGTGCCAGTGAGGAAGGCGATACGCAGTATTTT. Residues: CASEEGDTQYF.